This paragraph reports one TCR beta chain. This sample stems from a study of blood T cell repertoires in COVID-19. Assignment of participants to cohorts was predicated upon participant-reported clinical history. Authors' methods: Counts of nucleated cells, estimated from reference gene primer amplification, were obtained. Data came from immunoSEQ multiplex PCR; TCRdb stores just in-frame clones and leaves some out. That table gives V, J and clone size, and the DNA gave D and trimming. The data contain roughly 170,000 clones, approximately 82% of them singletons. The CDR3 has 13 amino acids. Germline-derived CDR1 and CDR2 are LNHDA and SQIVND (reference sequence). V was shortened by 3 bases and J by 4 bases, with 9 bases between the two germline ends.

Source material: PBMCs or T cells enriched from blood (not recorded which). The clonotype comes from a woman aged 50 to 60 in a cohort exposed to, infected with or recovered from COVID-19 (not recorded which). The rearrangement joins TRBV19 to TRBJ2-5, with D possibly being TRBD1 (5 bases). CDR3 sequence: CASSMTVAETQYF. The CDR3, as DNA: TGTGCCAGTAGTATGACAGTGGCAGAGACCCAGTACTTC. The whole variable domain, filled in from reference TRBV19 and TRBJ2-5, reads DGGITQSPKYLFRKEGQNVTLSCEQNLNHDAMYWYRQDPGQGLRLIYYSQIVNDFQKGDIAEGYSVSREKKESFPLTVTSAQKNPTAFYLCASSMTVAETQYFGPGTRLLVL.